This T cell receptor (beta chain) was observed in a study of CD8+ T cells in alopecia areata. General study findings and limits: Greater clonality was observed in lesional scalp samples, especially alopecia totalis/universalis, versus normal scalp. Persistence of many expanded lesional clones was seen in scalp and blood during tofacitinib.

V lost 6 bases to trimming and J lost 5 bases; unmatched junction nucleotides: 11. Germline lookup yields CDR1 SQVTM and CDR2 ANQGSEA. The CDR3 loop spans 15 amino acids. RNA was isolated and reverse transcribed to cDNA, the sequencing template. Assay used: immunoSEQ multiplex PCR; TCRdb lists only in-frame clones, some missing. In the table there are around 270,000 clones, 55% to 70% of which are singletons. Concerning this clone itself: What it binds is not known.

Treatment reported: oral pan-JAK inhibitor, 5-10 mg twice daily. The genes are TRBV29-1 and TRBJ1-4; 8 positions agree with TRBD1. The sequences come from CD4+ T cells sorted from blood, collected at week 24, from a patient treated with tofacitinib. This sequence was found in a human donor with alopecia areata. The CDR3 is CSVQKGDRFNEKLFF. Here the CDR3 DNA reads TGCAGCGTCCAAAAGGGGGACAGGTTCAATGAAAAACTGTTTTTT.